These 18 T cell receptor beta chains share one sample of origin, sequenced in a study of CD8 T cells in ankylosing spondylitis. General study findings and limits: Within ankylosing spondylitis blood, a TCR beta motif made up of seven to nine highly homologous variants appeared to be characteristic.

A single record per CDR3 protein comes from TCRdb applying MiXCR to the 5' RACE reads. The sample records hundreds of thousands of distinct CDR3 sequences, about 25% being singletons. Antigens for these TCRs are unknown. Specimen: blood, either unsorted or a sorted T cell fraction (not recorded which). The receptors were gathered from a male donor with ankylosing spondylitis.

The chain employs TRBV24-1 and TRBJ2-7, with TRBD2 matching 10 bases. V shed 4 bases, J shed 2 bases, and the junction held 13 bases outside the gene matches. The CDR3 length is 18 residues. Germline V gene data show CDR1 as KGHDR and CDR2 as SFDVKD. CDR3 nucleotide sequence: TGTGCCACCAGTGAACCCTTGACAAGCGGGAGGGCGGCCTACGAGCAGTACTTC. Translating it yields CATSEPLTSGRAAYEQYF.

This clonotype was recorded at least ten times. This chain uses TRBV5-1 with TRBJ2-5, with 9 bases matching TRBD1. Germline CDR1 SGHRS, CDR2 YFSETQ. Trimming removed 4 bases from V and 5 bases from J; junction bases left unmatched: 12. CDR3 length: 16 residues. CDR3 in amino acids: CASSVRLGTGMETQYF. In DNA form, the CDR3 reads TGCGCCAGCAGCGTTCGCCTCGGGACAGGGATGGAGACCCAGTACTTC.

CDR3: CASSSGLAGGNYNEQFF. The CDR3 nucleotides are TGTGCCAGCAGCTCGGGATTAGCGGGAGGGAATTACAATGAGCAGTTCTTC. The chain is built from TRBV7-6 and TRBJ2-1; 11 bases fit TRBD2. The CDR3 spans 17 residues. Trimming at V came to 4 bases and at J to 4 bases, leaving 9 bases not matched to a gene. Germline assignment: CDR1 SGHVS and CDR2 FNYEAQ.

This clonotype was seen more than once but under ten times. This chain connects TRBV7-9 to TRBJ2-2, with D perhaps TRBD2 (6 bases). In germline, CDR1 is SEHNR, CDR2 FQNEAQ (reference sequence). The CDR3 is 14 amino acids. V was cut by 3 bases and J by 10 bases, with 15 bases left in between. The CDR3 bases are TGTGCCAGCAGCTTCGGGGGATTCCAGGAGGAGCTGTTTTTT. It yields the protein CASSFGGFQEELFF. Full variable domain (missing parts from reference TRBV7-9 and TRBJ2-2): DTGVSQNPRHKITKRGQNVTFRCDPISEHNRLYWYRQTLGQGPEFLTYFQNEAQLEKSRLLSDRFSAERPKGSFSTLEIQRTEQGDSAMYLCASSFGGFQEELFFGEGSRLTVL.

This clonotype showed up just a few times. This rearrangement joins TRBV4-2 to TRBJ2-7; a possible D gene is TRBD2 (5 bases). There are 14 residues in the CDR3. Germline V lookup: CDR1 LGHNA, CDR2 YNFKEQ. Trimming took 4 bases from V and 3 from J, leaving 13 bases between them. The CDR3 region is CASSRESRDYEQYF. As DNA, the CDR3 is TGTGCCAGCAGCCGCGAGTCCCGGGACTACGAGCAGTACTTC.

The J gene is TRBJ2-1, the V gene TRBV10-3; TRBD1 matches at 8 bases. CDR3 length: 14 residues. Germline V gene lookup returns CDR1 ENHRY and CDR2 SYGVKD. The trim removed 4 bases at V and 7 bases at J, leaving 6 bases unmatched. The CDR3 DNA is TGTGCCATCAGTGGTGACAGGGGCAAAAATGAGCAGTTCTTC. This sequence encodes CAISGDRGKNEQFF.

This clonotype has a single count. A much larger clonotype is one base distant, so this may be a read error. The chain joins TRBV5-5 to TRBJ2-4, with D tentatively TRBD2 (5 bases). V was shortened by 0 bases and J by 5 bases, with 12 bases between the two germline ends. The germline V gene has CDR1 SGHKS and CDR2 YYEKEE (reference sequence). The CDR3 contains 15 residues. The CDR3 reads CASSLAGVAQNIQYF. The CDR3 region has the DNA TGTGCCAGCAGCTTGGCCGGGGTGGCCCAAAACATTCAGTACTTC.

This rearrangement joins TRBV12-3 or TRBV12-4 to TRBJ2-1; 10 bases match TRBD2. The CDR3 covers 16 residues. The junction had 9 bases not matched to a gene; V was cut back by 2 bases and J by 8 bases. The CDR3 DNA reads as TGTGCCAGCAGTTTAAATTTGGCTAGCGGGAGCCATGAGCAGTTCTTC. It yields the protein CASSLNLASGSHEQFF.

The chain links TRBV12-3 or TRBV12-4 to TRBJ2-5, with TRBD1 matching 9 bases. This CDR3 contains 14 residues. Germline trimming cut 3 bases from V and 5 bases from J; bases unmatched to any gene: 4. The CDR3, as DNA: TGTGCCAGCAGTTTTGGACAGGGGTTGGAGACCCAGTACTTC. This gives the protein CASSFGQGLETQYF.

The CDR3 sequence: CASSGASHRSEQFF. CDR3 nucleotides: TGTGCCAGCAGTGGGGCTAGCCATCGTAGTGAGCAGTTCTTC. The chain couples TRBV7-2 to TRBJ2-1; possibly TRBD1 or TRBD2 for D (5 bases each). In germline, CDR1 is SGHTA, CDR2 FQGNSA. The CDR3 runs 14 residues. Trimming shortened V by 6 bases and J by 9 bases, and 18 bases separated the two germline ends.

This clonotype was observed a few times. This chain uses TRBV7-8 with TRBJ2-3, with a possible D match to TRBD2 (5 bases). The germline V and J ends were trimmed by 5 bases and 5 bases, with 8 bases remaining between them. The germline V gene encodes CDR1 SGHVS and CDR2 FQNEAQ. CDR3 length: 12 residues. The CDR3 spells CASSARGDTQYF. Written as DNA, the CDR3 is TGTGCCAGCAGCGCCCGGGGAGATACGCAGTATTTT.

The table lists this clonotype with a few counts. In nucleotides, the CDR3 is TGTGCCTGGTCGGGACTTTCCTTCTCTGGGGCCAACGTCCTGACTTTC. Translating gives CAWSGLSFSGANVLTF. V and J are TRBV30 and TRBJ2-6, with a tentative D call TRBD2 (6 bases). The CDR3 has 16 amino acids. Germline CDR1 is GTSNPN and CDR2 is SVGIG (reference sequence). Trimming stripped 5 bases from V and 0 bases from J, with 14 bases between.

In its sample, this clonotype was seen many times. This chain joins TRBV7-9 and TRBJ2-1, with D maybe TRBD1 (6 bases). V was trimmed by 6 bases and J by 6 bases, leaving 24 bases between them. The length of the CDR3 is 17 residues. CDR1 and CDR2 (germline): SEHNR, FQNEAQ (reference sequence). CDR3 sequence reads: CASRNPTGRKLANEQFF. CDR3 in DNA: TGTGCCAGCAGAAACCCGACAGGTAGAAAGCTGGCCAATGAGCAGTTCTTC.

This clonotype was observed at least ten times. CDR3: CASSPFAAGVKHEQFF. CDR3 nucleotides: TGTGCCAGCAGTCCCTTTGCAGCGGGAGTAAAACATGAGCAGTTCTTC. The chain joins TRBV12-3 or TRBV12-4 to TRBJ2-1; 8 nucleotides align to TRBD2. V shed 5 bases and J 8 bases; nucleotides not matched to a gene: 14. The length of the CDR3 is 16 residues.

CDR3 residues: CASSSETRGTTGELFF. CDR3 bases: TGTGCCAGCAGTTCGGAGACACGTGGAACTACCGGGGAGCTGTTTTTT. The V gene is TRBV12-3 or TRBV12-4, the J gene TRBJ2-2, with D unclear. The CDR3 consists of 16 residues. V was pared by 4 bases and J by 5 bases, with 17 bases between.

V and J are TRBV3-1 and TRBJ1-1, with TRBD1 as a possible D gene (6 bases). Per germline, CDR1 LGHDT and CDR2 YNNKEL (reference sequence). V was trimmed by 2 bases and J by 1 base, leaving 14 bases between them. The CDR3 contains 16 residues. The CDR3 region is CASSQRGVERNTEAFF. The CDR3 nucleotides read TGTGCCAGCAGCCAAAGGGGGGTTGAGAGGAACACTGAAGCTTTCTTT.

This clonotype showed up just a few times. The chain employs TRBV5-8 and TRBJ2-4, with D uncertain. The length of the CDR3 is 12 residues. Per the germline V gene, CDR1 is SGHTS and CDR2 is YDEGEE. V was pared by 2 bases and J by 5 bases, with 5 bases between. In DNA, the CDR3 is TGTGCCAGCAGCTTTCCTGAAAACATTCAGTACTTC. It codes for CASSFPENIQYF.

V gene TRBV5-1 combines with J gene TRBJ2-2; unclear D gene. Germline V gene data show CDR1 as SGHRS and CDR2 as YFSETQ. V lost 2 bases and J lost 0, with 8 bases in between. This CDR3 comprises 15 residues. In nucleotides, the CDR3 is TGCGCCAGCAGCTTCTGGGCTGCGAACACCGGGGAGCTGTTTTTT. As protein: CASSFWAANTGELFF.